This is a list of T cell receptor beta chains from one sample in a study of regulatory T cells in long-lasting Graves disease. In TCRdb, the multiplex PCR reads were re-called with MiXCR into one record per CDR3 protein. The sample has hundreds of thousands of distinct CDR3 sequences; about 16% are singletons. Separately, the same data were catalogued under a study of T cells in Graves' hyperthyroidism and ophthalmopathy.

Specimen: peripheral blood mononuclear cells (PBMCs), collected at new diagnosis, from a patient treated with antithyroid drugs. The receptors originated from a woman in her twenties or thirties with Graves disease. CDR3s leave out the opening cysteine and the closing phenylalanine or tryptophan. The order of the fields is V gene, clone size, D gene, J gene, CDR3 protein. D genes are given only for firm matches. Clone size is not always given. Where it is, it says once, few, many or a class for expanded clones.

>TRBV5-1|many|.|TRBJ1-2
ASSLNDNSGTLGRGYT
>TRBV27|.|TRBD1|TRBJ1-5
ASSFDRGSRPQH
>TRBV30|.|TRBD2|TRBJ2-5
AWSRLAGGGGTQY
>TRBV11-1|.|.|TRBJ2-7
ASSPNPEDSGYEQY
>TRBV10-2|.|.|TRBJ2-4
ASSDLDSLAKNIQY
>TRBV20-1|.|.|TRBJ2-5
SAKPRLQETQY
>TRBV28|.|.|TRBJ2-7
AGSFLTPGATEQY
>TRBV28|many|TRBD1|TRBJ2-7
ASSPGTGRHFEQY
>TRBV19|few|TRBD1|TRBJ2-1
ASSFRRDRDYNEQF
>TRBV30|few|.|TRBJ1-3
AWSVANSGNTIY
>TRBV29-1|many|.|TRBJ1-5
SVRRAADQPQH
>TRBV29-1|many|TRBD1|TRBJ2-1
SVLAGGHNEQF
>TRBV18|few|.|TRBJ2-7
ASSIPHLYEQY
>TRBV2|.|.|TRBJ2-7
ATSVAYEQY
>TRBV3-1|.|TRBD1|TRBJ1-3
ASSRRPPGQISGNTIY
>TRBV2|many|TRBD1|TRBJ2-5
ASRTGTAKETQY
>TRBV20-1|once|TRBD2|TRBJ2-2
SARGRQGRLAGGPSEELF
>TRBV20-1|few|TRBD2|TRBJ2-3
SAGGAPLAGDSLSTDTQY
>TRBV18|few|.|TRBJ2-2
ASSTMGDTGELF
>TRBV15|few|.|TRBJ1-2
ATSREEIGGYT
>TRBV27|many|TRBD2|TRBJ2-3
ASSSGLAGGRRDTQY
>TRBV3-1|.|.|TRBJ2-7
ASSQVQGSEQY
>TRBV7-9|many|.|TRBJ2-2
ASSLRGGNTGELF
>TRBV7-8|many|TRBD1|TRBJ2-1
ASSLGGQAAVYNEQF
>TRBV28|many|TRBD1|TRBJ2-7
ASSASGTGVDEQY
>TRBV2|many|.|TRBJ1-5
ASGAGGGLDQPQH
>TRBV20-1|few|.|TRBJ2-1
SASRQHNNEQF
>TRBV7-9|many|TRBD2|TRBJ2-3
ASSLGLANTDTQY
>TRBV27|.|.|TRBJ1-5
ASMEGFSNQPQH
>TRBV2|few|.|TRBJ2-1
ASSEPELSFAYNEQF
>TRBV5-1|many|TRBD1|TRBJ1-1
ASSLAGTGATEAF
>TRBV20-1|few|.|TRBJ2-3
SARGETGGWGTQY
>TRBV28|many|.|TRBJ1-2
ASSLSGHANYGYT